This TCR beta chain was obtained from a study of OX40 agonist ivuxolimab in advanced cancers. Study-level background: Ivuxolimab was a fully human IgG2 agonistic monoclonal antibody targeting the costimulatory receptor OX40 (CD134). Intravenous ivuxolimab was administered to patients every 2 weeks at six dose levels: 0.01, 0.1, 0.3, 1.5, 3 and 10 mg/kg. In the dose-escalation cohort, 82.7% of patients were male, and the mean age was around 60 years, with a range of 23 to 79. Of the approximately 54 patients in dose escalation, 19 had hepatocellular carcinoma, roughly 15 had melanoma, 9 had renal cell carcinoma and 9 had head and neck cancer. Peripheral TCRbeta sequencing aimed to test whether ivuxolimab altered TCR sequence diversity and caused clonal T-cell expansion. Partial responses occurred in three dose-escalation patients: two with cutaneous melanoma and one with hepatocellular carcinoma. The paper covers the monotherapy dose-escalation part of the phase I ivuxolimab trial, which included N ≈ 57 patients. Patients were allowed to have had prior anti-PD-1, anti-PD-L1 or anti-CTLA-4 therapy, and approximately 40% of the dose-escalation patients had previously received checkpoint inhibitors.

In regard to this clone: It has no known antigen specificity. No base-level quality is on record; no much larger clone is a single base apart.

Summary of the overall study and its limitations: Low levels of normalized T-cell clonal expansion were also seen in some patients who did not respond. On average, CD8+ T cells showed more expanded clones than CD4+ T cells after ivuxolimab. Antigen specificity was not determined for the clonally expanded peripheral T cells. In the 0.1-3.0 mg/kg groups, partial responders were among the patients with the lowest normalized peripheral clonal expansion, particularly in CD8+ T cells. At doses from 0.1 to 3.0 mg/kg, clonal expansion was seen in both CD4+ and CD8+ blood T cells between baseline and week 6.

For sequencing of the TCRbeta CDR3 region, genomic DNA was extracted from the sorted cells. The immunoSEQ Assay was used for sequencing of TCRbeta CDR3 regions. The table comes from immuneACCESS by way of TCRdb, which keeps in-frame sequences with V and J called. Part of the clones is missing from these tables; in studies checked, under half for an unresolved V gene and the rest for unknown reasons. The sample yields 90,000 to 100,000 clones; 70% to 90% were counted once. The biggest ten clones account for 3.5% to 4% of the sample. The trial excluded patients who had a history of autoimmune disease or who were on systemic immunosuppression. Peripheral blood for TCR sequencing was collected from all dose cohorts at baseline, on cycle 4 day 1, and on cycle 7 day 1. The samples were taken from a phase I, first-in-human, multicenter, open-label dose-escalation trial of ivuxolimab. Adults with locally advanced or metastatic melanoma, renal cell, hepatocellular, or head and neck squamous cell carcinoma were enrolled in the trial. CD4+ and CD8+ T cells were sorted separately from peripheral blood before TCR sequencing.

V is pruned by 4 bases and J by 5 bases, leaving 2 bases of the junction without a gene match. The germline V gene gives CDR1 as SNHLY and CDR2 as FYNNEI. CDR3 length: 13 amino acids, cysteine to phenylalanine. CDR3 DNA is the only sequence kept; it has 39 bases, read in frame from the first base. The receptor comes from an adult with an advanced solid tumor such as melanoma, head and neck, liver or kidney cancer. The chain couples TRBV2 to TRBJ2-1, and TRBD2 aligns with 7 junction nucleotides. The sample in question was CD4+ or CD8+ T cells sorted from blood, obtained in a trial of the OX40 agonist ivuxolimab. The CDR3 protein is CASSGTRDNEQFF. In nucleotide form, the sequence is TGTGCCAGCAGTGGGACTAGGGACAATGAGCAGTTCTTC.